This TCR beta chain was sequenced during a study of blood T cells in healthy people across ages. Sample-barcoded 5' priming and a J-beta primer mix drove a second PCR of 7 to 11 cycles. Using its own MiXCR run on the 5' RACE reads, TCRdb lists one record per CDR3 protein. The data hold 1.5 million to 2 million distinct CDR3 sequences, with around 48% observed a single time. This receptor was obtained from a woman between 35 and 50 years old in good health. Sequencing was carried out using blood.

CDR3 nucleotide sequence: TGTGCCAGCAGCCCGACCAACTCTGGGGCCAACGTCCTGACTTTC. Translation: CASSPTNSGANVLTF. V is TRBV7-3 and J is TRBJ2-6, with D unclear. The V and J ends lost 5 bases and 0 bases respectively, with 8 bases between them. This CDR3 has 15 residues. Germline V gene lookup returns CDR1 SGHTA and CDR2 FQGTGA.